Given below is one T cell receptor (beta chain) in context. Its specificity is unknown. V was shortened by 0 bases and J by 9 bases, with 15 bases between the two germline ends. The CDR3 totals 15 residues. CDR1 DFQATT and CDR2 SNEGSKA come from the germline V gene (reference sequence). Next came a second PCR, run for 7 to 11 cycles, which used a sample-barcoded 5' primer along with a J-beta primer mix. Each of the samples gave a minimum of 2.5 million paired-end reads that contained CDR3. TCRdb ran MiXCR on the 5' RACE reads and lists one entry per CDR3 protein. There are fewer than 950,000 distinct CDR3 sequences in the sample; 30% to 45% occur only once, and approximately 12% lies in the top ten. This specimen belongs to a study of blood T cells in healthy people across ages. Overall study findings and caveats: Aged donors had fewer naive CD4+ cells and lower diversity than long-lived donors. No conclusive comparison of naive versus antigen-experienced cells was possible with unsorted PBMCs.

The sample was blood. The TCR originated in a man between 18 and 29 years old in good health. J is TRBJ1-6 and V is TRBV20-1; D ambiguous. This CDR3 reads CSAREGGFGFSPLHF. The CDR3 bases are TGCAGTGCTAGAGAGGGAGGGTTCGGTTTTTCACCCCTCCACTTT.